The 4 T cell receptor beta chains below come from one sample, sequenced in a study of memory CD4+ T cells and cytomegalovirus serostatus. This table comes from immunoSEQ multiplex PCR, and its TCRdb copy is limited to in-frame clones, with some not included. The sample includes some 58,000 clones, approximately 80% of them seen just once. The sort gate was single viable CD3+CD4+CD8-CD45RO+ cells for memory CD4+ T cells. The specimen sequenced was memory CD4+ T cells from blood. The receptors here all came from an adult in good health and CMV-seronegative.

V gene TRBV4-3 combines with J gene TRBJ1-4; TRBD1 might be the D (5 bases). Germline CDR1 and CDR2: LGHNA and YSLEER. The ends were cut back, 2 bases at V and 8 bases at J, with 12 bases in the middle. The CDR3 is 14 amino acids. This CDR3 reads CASSQQGGGEKLFF. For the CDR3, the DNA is TGCGCCAGCAGCCAACAGGGAGGAGGGGAAAAACTGTTTTTT.

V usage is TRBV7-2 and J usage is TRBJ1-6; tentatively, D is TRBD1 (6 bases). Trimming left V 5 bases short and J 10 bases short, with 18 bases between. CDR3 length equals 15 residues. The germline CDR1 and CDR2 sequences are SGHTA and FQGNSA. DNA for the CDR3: TGTGCCAGCAGCGGGGGCACAAGGGGAAGGTCACCCCTCCACTTT. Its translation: CASSGGTRGRSPLHF.

The CDR3: CASSDKVSGGETQYF. As DNA, the CDR3 is TGTGCCAGCAGCGATAAAGTTAGTGGGGGAGAGACCCAGTACTTC. The chain combines TRBV5-4 with TRBJ2-5; D possibly uses TRBD1 or TRBD2 (5 bases each). Germline V gene sequence: CDR1 SGHNT, CDR2 YYREEE (reference sequence). This CDR3 has 15 residues. With 4 bases removed from V and 4 bases from J, the gap between germline ends came to 17 bases. Filled out from reference TRBV5-4 and TRBJ2-5, the complete variable domain reads ETGVTQSPTHLIKTRGQQVTLRCSSQSGHNTVSWYQQALGQGPQFIFQYYREEENGRGNFPPRFSGLQFPNYSSELNVNALELDDSALYLCASSDKVSGGETQYFGPGTRLLVL.

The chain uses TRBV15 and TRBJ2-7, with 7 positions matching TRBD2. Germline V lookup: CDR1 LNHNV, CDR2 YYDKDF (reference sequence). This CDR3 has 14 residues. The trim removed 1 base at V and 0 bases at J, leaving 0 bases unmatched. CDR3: CATSRGGSSYEQYF. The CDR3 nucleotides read TGTGCCACCAGCAGAGGCGGGAGCTCCTACGAGCAGTACTTC.